A single TCR beta chain is shown here with its context. The antigen remains undetermined. MiXCR was run by TCRdb on the reads, yielding one entry per CDR3 protein. The sample has almost 550,000 distinct CDR3 sequences, 16% seen once. The CDR3 runs to 17 residues. Germline V CDR1 and CDR2: SGDLS, YYNGEE. After removal of 3 bases from V and 7 bases from J, the junction contained 13 bases not matched to a gene. This specimen comes from a study of T cell repertoires in cytomegalovirus infection. Study-wide context: Matching HLA type and CMV infection were both indicated by public TCR beta signatures.

Study outcomes and limitations: In two of eight donors, the top clonotype was HLA-C-restricted CMV-specific. Adding up the frequency of public TCR beta families identified people who carried CMV plus the relevant HLA.

The chain joins TRBV9 to TRBJ2-1; the match to TRBD2 covers 10 bases. Sequencing was done on a sample of CD8+ T cells from PBMCs. This sequence originates from a human donor in good health (CMV status not recorded). Some clones in this sample may be carry-over from other donors' samples. The CDR3: CASSGEGAGGPQNEQFF. CDR3 bases: TGTGCCAGCAGCGGAGAGGGAGCGGGGGGGCCACAGAATGAGCAGTTCTTC.